What follows are 22 T cell receptor beta chains derived from one specimen sequenced in a study of OX40 agonist ivuxolimab in advanced cancers. Here immunoSEQ multiplex PCR was the method, and the copy in TCRdb shows in-frame clones only, minus some. The table lists about 110,000 clones, 85% to 95% of them singletons. Here the sequenced sample was CD4+ or CD8+ T cells sorted from blood, taken in a trial of the OX40 agonist ivuxolimab. The receptors derive from an adult with an advanced solid tumor such as melanoma, head and neck, liver or kidney cancer.

V gene TRBV11-2 combines with J gene TRBJ2-2; no firm D call. V was cut by 1 base and J by 6 bases, with 15 bases left in between. Germline V CDR1 and CDR2: SGHAT, FQNNGV. The CDR3 totals 16 residues. The CDR3 DNA sequence: TGTGCCAGCAGCTTAGGTCAGCGTAGTGTAGCCGGGGAGCTGTTTTTT. It yields the protein CASSLGQRSVAGELFF.

The J gene is TRBJ1-2, the V gene TRBV5-1, with a weak D call TRBD1 (6 bases). This CDR3 spans 13 amino acids. The germline CDR1 and CDR2 sequences are SGHRS and YFSETQ. The germline V and J ends were trimmed by 4 bases and 6 bases, with 13 bases remaining between them. The CDR3 DNA is TGCGCCAGCAGCACTACAGGGATCAATGGCTACACCTTC. This codes for CASSTTGINGYTF.

The chain carries TRBV5-8 and TRBJ2-1; D uncertain. Germline-derived CDR1 and CDR2 are SGHTS and YDEGEE. This CDR3 region has 12 residues. V dropped 2 bases and J dropped 9 bases, with 9 bases sitting between them. The CDR3 here is CASSFYTPEQFF. CDR3 in DNA: TGTGCCAGCAGCTTCTACACACCTGAGCAGTTCTTC.

The chain joins TRBV28 to TRBJ2-5; TRBD1 or TRBD2 may be the D gene (7 bases each). The CDR3 has 14 amino acids. Germline V gene data show CDR1 as MDHEN and CDR2 as SYDVKM. The V and J ends lost 10 bases and 5 bases respectively, with 20 bases between them. CDR3 sequence (DNA): TGTGCCACCGGGGGAGGGGGCGCGGGGGAGACCCAGTACTTC. This codes for CATGGGGAGETQYF. Complete variable domain (other parts from reference TRBV28 and TRBJ2-5): DVKVTQSSRYLVKRTGEKVFLECVQDMDHENMFWYRQDPGLGLRLIYFSYDVKMKEKGDIPEGYSVSREKKERFSLILESASTNQTSMYLCATGGGGAGETQYFGPGTRLLVL.

The chain is built from TRBV7-3 and TRBJ2-5, with 8 bases lining up with TRBD2. V was clipped by 5 bases and J by 5 bases; unmatched bases: 7. CDR1 and CDR2 from the germline V gene are SGHTA and FQGTGA. The CDR3 totals 14 residues. CDR3 loop: CASSKSGGPETQYF. CDR3 DNA: TGTGCCAGCAGCAAATCGGGGGGGCCTGAGACCCAGTACTTC.

This rearrangement joins TRBV5-1 to TRBJ2-3; TRBD2 matches 9 bases. J lost 7 bases, V lost 1 base, and 7 bases had no gene match. The CDR3 runs to 15 residues. Germline CDR1 is SGHRS and CDR2 is YFSETQ. CDR3 amino acids: CASSLSGGGVNTQYF. Here the CDR3 DNA reads TGCGCCAGCAGCTTGAGCGGCGGGGGGGTGAATACGCAGTATTTT.

The rearrangement uses TRBV29-1 and TRBJ2-3; 8 bases line up with TRBD1. This CDR3 region has 15 residues. Germline V CDR1 and CDR2: SQVTM, ANQGSEA. The junction had 9 bases not matched to a gene; V was cut back by 6 bases and J by 1 base. The CDR3 loop reads CSVGAWTGRTDTQYF. The CDR3 nucleotides read TGCAGCGTGGGGGCCTGGACAGGGCGCACAGATACGCAGTATTTT.

This chain connects TRBV5-1 to TRBJ2-7; TRBD1 aligns across 9 bases. The CDR3 spans 16 residues. From germline, CDR1 is SGHRS and CDR2 YFSETQ. J lost 1 base, V lost 0 bases, and 5 bases had no gene match. The CDR3 region is CASSLAGDRVSYEQYF. CDR3 bases: TGCGCCAGCAGCTTGGCGGGGGACAGGGTTTCCTACGAGCAGTACTTC. Drawing the rest from reference TRBV5-1 and TRBJ2-7, the complete variable domain is KAGVTQTPRYLIKTRGQQVTLSCSPISGHRSVSWYQQTPGQGLQFLFEYFSETQRNKGNFPGRFSGRQFSNSRSEMNVSTLELGDSALYLCASSLAGDRVSYEQYFGPGTRLTVT.

The chain has TRBV5-1 and TRBJ2-1, with TRBD2 identical over 10 bases. The CDR3 consists of 19 residues. Trimming cost V 0 bases and J 4 bases; bases outside gene matches: 13. Germline values: CDR1 SGHRS, CDR2 YFSETQ. The CDR3 DNA reads TGCGCCAGCAGCTTGGCACCGGTAGCGGGAGGCGTTGGATACAATGAGCAGTTCTTC. This gives the protein CASSLAPVAGGVGYNEQFF.

This chain uses TRBV6-5 with TRBJ2-2; D remains ambiguous. V lost 1 base, J lost 1 base, and 10 bases lay in between. From germline, CDR1 is MNHEY and CDR2 SVGAGI. The CDR3 length is 16 residues. CDR3 sequence reads: CASSYWAAMNTGELFF. CDR3 in DNA: TGTGCCAGCAGTTACTGGGCAGCGATGAACACCGGGGAGCTGTTTTTT.

This chain connects TRBV6-6 to TRBJ1-6; D gene unclear. Germline CDR1 reads MNHNY; CDR2 reads SVGAGI (reference sequence). Trimming removed 2 bases from V and 7 bases from J, with 9 bases in between. This CDR3 region has 14 residues. Here the CDR3 reads CASSYRTWNSPLHF. The CDR3 DNA is TGTGCCAGCAGTTACAGGACGTGGAATTCACCCCTCCACTTT.

The chain carries TRBV5-4 and TRBJ1-3; D is possibly TRBD1 (5 bases). CDR3 length: 17 amino acids. The germline V gene has CDR1 SGHNT and CDR2 YYREEE (reference sequence). Trimming cost V 3 bases and J 0 bases, with 16 bases left between them. CDR3 residues: CASSSQTGGDSGNTIYF. Written as DNA, the CDR3 is TGTGCCAGCAGCTCCCAAACGGGAGGGGACTCTGGAAACACCATATATTTT.

The J gene is TRBJ1-1, the V gene TRBV6-6, with unresolved D. Germline V CDR1 and CDR2: MNHNY, SVGAGI (reference sequence). The V end lost 5 bases, the J end lost 6 bases, and 7 bases lay between the germline ends. The CDR3 is 11 amino acids. The CDR3 nucleotides are TGTGCCAGCAGTAGCGTCCCTGAAGCTTTCTTT. Encoded protein: CASSSVPEAFF.

The V and J genes are TRBV7-2 and TRBJ2-7; D gene ambiguous. Trimming pared 4 bases from V and 0 bases from J, leaving 4 bases between. This CDR3 region has 12 residues. Germline V lookup: CDR1 SGHTA, CDR2 FQGNSA. CDR3 coding DNA: TGTGCCAGCAGCTCCCCCTCCTACGAGCAGTACTTC. Its protein product is CASSSPSYEQYF. The variable domain in full, with the rest retrieved from reference TRBV7-2 and TRBJ2-7, is GAGVSQSPSNKVTEKGKDVELRCDPISGHTALYWYRQSLGQGLEFLIYFQGNSAPDKSGLPSDRFSAERTGGSVSTLTIQRTQQEDSAVYLCASSSPSYEQYFGPGTRLTVT.

V usage is TRBV21-1 and J usage is TRBJ2-7; whether TRBD2, the table's D call, matches the DNA was not checked. TRBV21-1 represents a pseudogene. The CDR3 extends over 14 amino acids. CDR3 sequence reads: CAAGGGRVAYEQYF. The DNA for the CDR3 is TGTGCCGCTGGGGGAGGGCGGGTGGCCTACGAGCAGTACTTC.

This sequence joins TRBV19 and TRBJ2-1; 7 bases are shared with TRBD1. V was pared by 0 bases and J by 6 bases, with 8 bases of the junction left unmatched. Germline V gene sequence: CDR1 LNHDA, CDR2 SQIVND (reference sequence). The length of the CDR3 is 16 residues. The CDR3 region has the DNA TGTGCCAGTAGTATAGATCATTTACAGGGGCGCAATGAGCAGTTCTTC. It yields the protein CASSIDHLQGRNEQFF.

The V gene is TRBV7-3, the J gene TRBJ2-3, with D perhaps matching TRBD2 (6 bases). Germline lookup yields CDR1 SGHTA and CDR2 FQGTGA. V was cut by 3 bases and J by 6 bases, with 10 bases left in between. This CDR3 is built from 13 residues. CDR3 sequence reads: CASSFPGRDTQYF. CDR3 sequence (DNA): TGTGCCAGCAGCTTCCCAGGGAGGGATACGCAGTATTTT.

This rearrangement joins TRBV7-9 to TRBJ2-5; tentatively, D is TRBD1 or TRBD2 (5 bases each). The DNA end is a closer match to TRBJ2-7, so the J assignment may be wrong. Per the germline V gene, CDR1 is SEHNR and CDR2 is FQNEAQ (reference sequence). The CDR3 covers 15 residues. CDR3 residues: CASSPWDLVTYEQYF. Here the CDR3 DNA reads TGTGCCAGCAGCCCTTGGGACCTGGTGACTTACGAGCAGTACTTC.

This clone was recorded once. This CDR3 reads CASSPDRGVYGYTF. As DNA, the CDR3 is TGTGCCAGCAGCCCTGACAGGGGGGTCTATGGCTACACCTTC. The chain has TRBV7-6 and TRBJ1-2; 9 positions agree with TRBD1. The CDR3 sequence is 14 residues long. Germline loops: CDR1 SGHVS, CDR2 FNYEAQ. The J segment lost 4 bases and the V segment lost 5 bases, leaving 5 bases of the junction unmatched.

This chain joins TRBV5-8 and TRBJ2-3, with 7 bases aligning to TRBD2. CDR3 length equals 15 residues. Germline V lookup: CDR1 SGHTS, CDR2 YDEGEE. After removal of 1 base from V and 4 bases from J, the junction contained 6 bases not matched to a gene. CDR3 residues: CASSLTGGGADTQYF. In DNA form, the CDR3 reads TGTGCCAGCAGCTTGACGGGAGGAGGGGCAGATACGCAGTATTTT.

The chain carries TRBV10-3 and TRBJ1-2, with D possibly matching TRBD1 (6 bases). The CDR3 sequence is 14 residues long. Germline assignment: CDR1 ENHRY and CDR2 SYGVKD. The ends were cut back, 2 bases at V and 8 bases at J, with 15 bases in the middle. The CDR3 region has the DNA TGTGCCATCAGTGAGGGCAGGGGCGCGGAAGGCTACACCTTC. Its protein product is CAISEGRGAEGYTF.

The J gene is TRBJ2-3, the V gene TRBV25-1; D is ambiguous. V was trimmed by 8 bases and J by 0 bases, leaving 6 bases between them. In germline, CDR1 is MGHDK, CDR2 SYGVNS. The CDR3 spans 12 residues. The CDR3 spells CASASSTDTQYF. For the CDR3, the DNA is TGTGCCAGCGCATCAAGCACAGATACGCAGTATTTT.